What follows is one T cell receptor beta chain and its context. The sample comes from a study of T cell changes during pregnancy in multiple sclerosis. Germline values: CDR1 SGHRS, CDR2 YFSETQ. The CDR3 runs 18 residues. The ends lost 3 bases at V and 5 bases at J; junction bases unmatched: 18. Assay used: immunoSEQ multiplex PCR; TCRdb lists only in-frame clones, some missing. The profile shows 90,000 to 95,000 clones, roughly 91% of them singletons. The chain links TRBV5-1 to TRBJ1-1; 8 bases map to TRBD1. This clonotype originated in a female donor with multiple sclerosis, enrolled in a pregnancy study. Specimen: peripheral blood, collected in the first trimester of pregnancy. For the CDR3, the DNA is TGCGCCAGCAGCTGGCTCCAAACGGACAGGGACTGGGTAACTGAAGCTTTCTTT. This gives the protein CASSWLQTDRDWVTEAFF. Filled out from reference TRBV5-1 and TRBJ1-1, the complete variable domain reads KAGVTQTPRYLIKTRGQQVTLSCSPISGHRSVSWYQQTPGQGLQFLFEYFSETQRNKGNFPGRFSGRQFSNSRSEMNVSTLELGDSALYLCASSWLQTDRDWVTEAFFGQGTRLTVV.